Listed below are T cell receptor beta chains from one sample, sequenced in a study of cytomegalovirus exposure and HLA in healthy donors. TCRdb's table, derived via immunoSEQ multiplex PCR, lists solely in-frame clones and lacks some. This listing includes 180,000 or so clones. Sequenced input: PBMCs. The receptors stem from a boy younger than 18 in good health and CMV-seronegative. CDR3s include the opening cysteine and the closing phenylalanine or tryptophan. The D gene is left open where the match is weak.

TGTGCCAGCAGCGTAGCTAGTCAGGGAGGCGGCTACACCTTC | CASSVASQGGGYTF | TRBV9 | NA | TRBJ1-2
TGCAGCGTCAGGCTCCAGACGACTGGCTACACCTTC | CSVRLQTTGYTF | TRBV29-1 | NA | TRBJ1-2
TGTGCCAGCAGCAGAAAATCGCCGGGACAGGGAAACGAAAAACTGTTTTTT | CASSRKSPGQGNEKLFF | TRBV2 | TRBD1 | TRBJ1-4
TGTGCCAGCAGCTTAAAGGGGGAGGGGACCCAGTACTTC | CASSLKGEGTQYF | TRBV7-3 | NA | TRBJ2-5
TGTGCCAGCAGCGCCGAGCCGATAGGGGGGGGATCCTACGAGCAGTACTTC | CASSAEPIGGGSYEQYF | TRBV9 | NA | TRBJ2-7
TGTGCCAGCAGTTACGAGAGAGAGAACACTGAAGCTTTCTTT | CASSYERENTEAFF | TRBV6-6 | NA | TRBJ1-1
TGTGCCAGCAGCTTAGTGGTGACTAGCGGGGGGGCCTACAATGAGCAGTTCTTC | CASSLVVTSGGAYNEQFF | TRBV7-6 | TRBD2 | TRBJ2-1
TGCAGCGTTGTGGACCTGCCGGGACAGGCGTCCTACGAGCAGTACTTC | CSVVDLPGQASYEQYF | TRBV29-1 | TRBD1 | TRBJ2-7
TGTGCCGTCTCACAGGGCTACCAAGAGACCCAGTACTTC | CAVSQGYQETQYF | TRBV10-3 | NA | TRBJ2-5
TGTGCCAGCAGCTCCGGACTCCAGCGGGGGGCCAACACAGATACGCAGTATTTT | CASSSGLQRGANTDTQYF | TRBV7-3 | TRBD2 | TRBJ2-3
TGCGCCAGCAGCCAAGAAATCAGGGCAGATACGCAGTATTTT | CASSQEIRADTQYF | TRBV4-3 | NA | TRBJ2-3
TGCGCCAGCAGCCAAGAGCTTAGTCCAGATACGCAGTATTTT | CASSQELSPDTQYF | TRBV4-1 | NA | TRBJ2-3
TGTGCCAGCAGCGAGATAGCGGGGGGGAGCACAGATACGCAGTATTTT | CASSEIAGGSTDTQYF | TRBV9 | TRBD2 | TRBJ2-3
TGCGCCAGCAGCCAACAGTCGGCGGGTTACAATCAGCCCCAGCATTTT | CASSQQSAGYNQPQHF | TRBV4-1 | NA | TRBJ1-5
TGTGCCAGCAGTTTAATGGCAGGGGGCGCTTATGAGCAGTACTTC | CASSLMAGGAYEQYF | TRBV28 | TRBD1 | TRBJ2-7
TGTGCCAGCAGCCGGGACAGCATTAATGAAAAACTGTTTTTT | CASSRDSINEKLFF | TRBV5-8 | TRBD1 | TRBJ1-4
TGTGCCAGCAGCAGCCGGGACAGCGAATACTATGGCTACACCTTC | CASSSRDSEYYGYTF | TRBV7-9 | TRBD1 | TRBJ1-2
TGTGCCAGCAGTGAAGCGCTAGGGACAGGGAGATATAGGTCAGGCTACACCTTC | CASSEALGTGRYRSGYTF | TRBV6-1 | TRBD1 | TRBJ1-2
TGTGCCAGCAGTTACGGCGGGGGCCTAAACACCGGGGAGCTGTTTTTT | CASSYGGGLNTGELFF | TRBV6-5 | NA | TRBJ2-2
TGTGCCAGTAGTATCCCTCCCTTGAACACCGGGGAGCTGTTTTTT | CASSIPPLNTGELFF | TRBV19 | NA | TRBJ2-2
TGTGCCAGCAGTGGCGGGACGGCGACTATTAACTATGGCTACACCTTC | CASSGGTATINYGYTF | TRBV2 | NA | TRBJ1-2
TGTGCCTGGAGTCTGGGCAGGGAAGAGGAGGGCTACACCTTC | CAWSLGREEEGYTF | TRBV30 | NA | TRBJ1-2
TGCGCCAGCAGCCAACCCACCAGGGGGCGCGGTGGGAACTATGGCTACACCTTC | CASSQPTRGRGGNYGYTF | TRBV4-1 | TRBD1 | TRBJ1-2
TGTGCCTGGAGTGTAGGATGGGCCCCAGGCAATGGCTACACCTTC | CAWSVGWAPGNGYTF | TRBV30 | NA | TRBJ1-2
TGTGCCAGCAACCGGGGTACCTACAATGAGCAGTTCTTC | CASNRGTYNEQFF | TRBV2 | NA | TRBJ2-1
TGTGCCAGCAGCGTCACAGGGAACAATCAGCCCCAGCATTTT | CASSVTGNNQPQHF | TRBV9 | NA | TRBJ1-5
TGTGCCAGCAGCGCGACTAGCGGGGGCTCAGATACGCAGTATTTT | CASSATSGGSDTQYF | TRBV2 | TRBD2 | TRBJ2-3